Shown below are 10 T cell receptor delta chains from a single sample sequenced in a study of γδ T cells in repeated Plasmodium falciparum infection. Flow sorting of PBMC yielded separate Vgamma9/Vdelta2+ and Vdelta2-negative gammadelta T cell populations for bulk repertoire analysis. With CATT, TCRdb re-called clones from the multiplex PCR reads. The table records 85,000 to 100,000 delta-chain clones, over 0.75% of them present only once. Sequencing input: gamma-delta T cells from blood. The receptors shown here come from a pool of human donors (malaria-infected and uninfected, not separated).

Only a few counts were recorded for this clone. With only one base between it and a far larger clone, this is likely a read error. Other DNA sequences in the sample encode the same CDR3. The chain combines TRDV1 with TRDJ1, with 7 bases lining up with TRDD3. The J gene is absent in TCRdb and was assigned here via DNA matching to germline. This CDR3 has 18 amino acids. In germline, CDR1 is TSWWSYY, CDR2 QGS. The CDR3 loop is CALGDERRGMDHTDKLIF. The CDR3 nucleotides read TGTGCCCTTGGGGATGAAAGGAGGGGGATGGACCACACCGATAAACTCATCTTT.

This clone was counted between two and nine times. TCRdb records a much larger clone's protein for this DNA, with a difference at residue 13 that likely arises from a read error; the protein given is the translation of the DNA. This chain links TRDV2 with TRDJ3; 7 bases align to TRDD3. As TCRdb names no J gene, one was assigned here on the basis of a DNA match to germline. This CDR3 spans 19 amino acids. Germline loops: CDR1 GEAIGNYY, CDR2 EKD. The CDR3: CACDTVLGKHSWGTRQMFF. The CDR3, as DNA: TGTGCCTGTGACACCGTACTGGGGAAACACTCCTGGGGCACCCGACAGATGTTTTTC.

Comment on this clone: With only one base between it and a far larger clone, this is likely a read error. At the DNA level, this CDR3 is encoded by other sequences in the same sample as well. J gene calling gave no result, while the V gene is TRDV2; the tabulated D call, TRDD3, remains unverified against the DNA. The CDR3 loop spans 18 amino acids. Germline V CDR1 and CDR2: GEAIGNYY, EKD. The CDR3 region has the DNA TGTGCCTGTGACCCAGCATCACTGGGGGATCCTCACACCGATAAGCTCATCTTT. Translation: CACDPASLGDPHTDKLIF.

Of note for this clone: TCRdb's protein for this DNA is that of a much larger clone and differs from the translation at residue 5, likely a read error; the protein shown is the DNA translation. The chain has TRDV2 and TRDJ1; no clear D gene. Assignment of the J gene here rests on matching the DNA to germline, because TCRdb gives none. V lost 3 bases and J 0 bases, leaving 13 bases between the germline ends. Germline CDR1 GEAIGNYY, CDR2 EKD. The CDR3 loop spans 15 amino acids. The CDR3 DNA sequence: TGTGCCTGTGACTCCCCCCGGGGTTACACCGATAAACTCATCTTT. Translation: CACDSPRGYTDKLIF.

Notes on this clone: A far larger clone is one base from this, pointing to a likely read error. The sample carries other DNA sequences with the same CDR3. V gene TRDV1 combines with J gene TRDJ1; D possibly uses TRDD2 or TRDD3 (8 bases each). TCRdb does not report a J gene; here it was assigned by matching the DNA to germline references. V lost 2 bases to trimming and J lost 0 bases, with 40 bases between them. Per the germline V gene, CDR1 is TSWWSYY and CDR2 is QGS. There are 25 residues in the CDR3. CDR3 DNA sequence: TGTGCTCTTGGGGAAGCCCCACCCCCGGCTTCCTACCCTTACTGGGGGCTGGAGTACACCGATAAACTCATCTTT. The encoded protein is CALGEAPPPASYPYWGLEYTDKLIF.

This clone occurred a few times. TCRdb's protein for this DNA is that of a much larger clone and differs from the translation at residue 14, likely a read error; the protein shown is the DNA translation. The chain employs TRDV2 and TRDJ1, with 7 nucleotides matching TRDD3. TCRdb does not report a J gene; here it was assigned by matching the DNA to germline references. From germline, CDR1 is GEAIGNYY and CDR2 EKD. CDR3 size: 18 residues. CDR3 sequence reads: CACVCISWGPPHTGKLIF. The DNA of the CDR3 is TGTGCCTGTGTGTGTATCTCCTGGGGGCCCCCTCACACCGGTAAACTCATCTTT.

This clone has ten or more counts. TCRdb assigns this DNA the protein of a much larger clone, which departs from its translation at residue 5; this likely reflects a read error, and the protein shown comes from translating the DNA. This chain joins TRDV2 and TRDJ1, with 8 bases that match TRDD3. The CDR3 is 17 residues long. V gave up 3 bases and J gave up 0 bases; unmatched junction bases: 11. Germline lookup yields CDR1 GEAIGNYY and CDR2 EKD. The CDR3 protein is CACDAVSGIRNTDKLIF. CDR3 bases: TGTGCCTGTGACGCCGTCTCCGGGATACGAAACACCGATAAACTCATCTTT.

This clone was recorded at least ten times. In the same sample, other DNA sequences code for this CDR3. V usage is TRDV2 and J usage is TRDJ1; the match to TRDD3 covers 8 bases. CDR1 and CDR2 (germline): GEAIGNYY, EKD. CDR3 length: 21 residues. J lost 0 bases, V lost 0 bases, and 20 bases had no gene match. The CDR3 region has the DNA TGTGCCTGTGACACCGTATTACTGGGGGCCACGGGGGAGGTGTACACCGATAAACTCATCTTT. It specifies CACDTVLLGATGEVYTDKLIF.

This clone was seen a handful of times. TCRdb's protein, taken from a much larger clone, differs from this DNA's translation at residue 17, likely owing to a read error; the protein displayed comes from the DNA. Here the V gene is TRDV1, but the J gene went uncalled; the DNA was not compared with TRDD3, the D call given in the table. The CDR3 has 19 amino acids. The V gene's germline CDR1 is TSWWSYY and CDR2 QGS. The CDR3 region is CALGEPLGSRVYLTAQFFF. In nucleotides, the CDR3 is TGTGCTCTTGGGGAACCCCTAGGTTCTAGGGTTTATTTGACAGCACAATTCTTCTTT.

The sample holds many counts of this clone. A much larger clone lies one base from this, so it may be a read error. The sample has other DNA sequences that encode this CDR3 too. This rearrangement joins TRDV1 to TRDJ1; 11 bases are a match to TRDD3. The length of the CDR3 is 20 residues. After removal of 1 base from V and 8 bases from J, the junction contained 21 bases not matched to a gene. Germline CDR1 and CDR2: TSWWSYY and QGS. The CDR3 here is CALGERVVYLPYWGIGKLIF. The CDR3 DNA follows: TGTGCTCTTGGGGAACGGGTAGTTTACCTACCGTACTGGGGGATAGGCAAACTCATCTTT.